The 31 T cell receptor beta chains presented below share a single source sample, sequenced in a study of blood T cell repertoires in COVID-19. Produced via immunoSEQ multiplex PCR; TCRdb's table is partial and in-frame only. The repertoire holds roughly 30,000 clones, with 85% as singletons. The sequenced sample consisted of peripheral blood. Source of these receptors: a human donor with acute or convalescent COVID-19. The donor label of this sample is uncertain.

V and J are TRBV9 and TRBJ2-7; possibly TRBD1 for D (5 bases). This CDR3 has 13 residues. Germline assignment: CDR1 SGDLS and CDR2 YYNGEE. Trimming stripped 0 bases from V and 5 bases from J, with 9 bases between. CDR3 amino acids: CASSVDSTDEQYF. The CDR3 DNA is TGTGCCAGCAGCGTAGACTCGACAGACGAGCAGTACTTC.

This chain links TRBV5-4 with TRBJ2-4, with TRBD1 matching 9 bases. The CDR3 runs to 14 residues. V lost 2 bases to trimming and J lost 6 bases; unmatched junction nucleotides: 3. The germline CDR1 and CDR2 sequences are SGHNT and YYREEE (reference sequence). The CDR3 loop reads CASSLQGALNIQYF. In DNA form, the CDR3 reads TGTGCCAGCAGCTTACAGGGGGCGCTAAACATTCAGTACTTC.

This chain joins TRBV4-2 and TRBJ2-7; 7 bases are a match to TRBD1. The CDR3 length is 15 residues. The V gene end was trimmed by 0 bases and the J gene end by 3 bases; junction bases not matched to a gene: 5. Germline V gene data show CDR1 as LGHNA and CDR2 as YNFKEQ. The CDR3 protein is CASSQDPDRVYEQYF. For the CDR3, the DNA is TGTGCCAGCAGCCAAGATCCCGACAGGGTCTACGAGCAGTACTTC.

The CDR3 region has the DNA TGTGCCAGCAGCGGGGGATTGGGAGGGAGCTCCTACGAGCAGTACTTC. Protein product: CASSGGLGGSSYEQYF. V gene TRBV28 combines with J gene TRBJ2-7; 7 nucleotides match TRBD2. Germline V gene lookup returns CDR1 MDHEN and CDR2 SYDVKM. V gave up 6 bases and J gave up 0 bases; unmatched junction bases: 11. This CDR3 spans 16 amino acids.

The rearrangement joins TRBV23-1 to TRBJ1-6, with 7 bases that match TRBD1. TRBV23-1 is placed among ORFs of uncertain function. The CDR3 totals 19 residues. V trimming: 2 bases; J trimming: 0 bases; junction bases outside the gene matches: 10. The CDR3 DNA sequence: TGCGCCAGCAGTCAAAACCCTGACAGGGCGAGCTCCTATAATTCACCCCTCCACTTT. Protein: CASSQNPDRASSYNSPLHF.

The chain links TRBV29-1 to TRBJ1-1; 9 bases are shared with TRBD1. J lost 10 bases, V lost 6 bases, and 3 bases had no gene match. Germline CDR1 and CDR2: SQVTM and ANQGSEA. This CDR3 is 10 amino acids long. The CDR3 DNA sequence: TGCAGCGTACAGGGGGCGCGAGCTTTCTTT. Residues: CSVQGARAFF.

The rearrangement uses TRBV5-8 and TRBJ1-6; D is perhaps TRBD1 (6 bases). V gave up 0 bases and J gave up 9 bases, with 10 bases separating them. Germline loops: CDR1 SGHTS, CDR2 YDEGEE. The CDR3 is made up of 14 amino acids. CDR3 region: CASSLARGISPLHF. The CDR3 DNA follows: TGTGCCAGCAGCTTGGCAAGGGGGATTTCACCCCTCCACTTT.

The rearrangement links TRBV5-1 to TRBJ1-3, with D perhaps TRBD1 (6 bases). CDR3 length: 15 amino acids. Trimming took off 3 bases at V and 1 base at J, with 11 bases between the two ends. Germline CDR1 reads SGHRS; CDR2 reads YFSETQ. The CDR3 DNA sequence: TGCGCCAGCAGCTCCGCAGGGGTATCTGGAAACACCATATATTTT. Translating it yields CASSSAGVSGNTIYF. Drawing the rest from reference TRBV5-1 and TRBJ1-3, the complete variable domain is KAGVTQTPRYLIKTRGQQVTLSCSPISGHRSVSWYQQTPGQGLQFLFEYFSETQRNKGNFPGRFSGRQFSNSRSEMNVSTLELGDSALYLCASSSAGVSGNTIYFGEGSWLTVV.

Concerning this clone itself: Within the sample, other DNA sequences also encode this same CDR3. The chain recombines TRBV6-5 with TRBJ1-2, with no clear D. The V and J ends lost 0 bases and 8 bases respectively, with 7 bases between them. The CDR3 consists of 12 residues. CDR1 and CDR2 (germline): MNHEY, SVGAGI. The CDR3 loop reads CASSYSRGGYTF. CDR3 DNA sequence: TGTGCCAGCAGTTACTCGCGAGGAGGCTACACCTTC.

This clone has just one count. The rearrangement links TRBV6-2 or TRBV6-3 to TRBJ1-5, with unresolved D. There are 12 residues in the CDR3. The germline V gene encodes CDR1 MNHEY and CDR2 SVGEGT. V gave up 5 bases and J gave up 5 bases, with 7 bases separating them. CDR3: CASSNGDQPQHF. CDR3 sequence (DNA): TGTGCCAGCAGTAACGGGGATCAGCCCCAGCATTTT.

The sample holds one count of this clone. The V and J genes are TRBV7-2 and TRBJ1-6; the D gene is possibly TRBD1 (6 bases). The CDR3 covers 17 residues. The V end was cut by 2 bases, the J end by 5 bases, with 16 bases between. Per the germline V gene, CDR1 is SGHTA and CDR2 is FQGNSA. The CDR3 reads CASSLFAGDTNNSPLHF. In nucleotides, the CDR3 is TGTGCCAGCAGCTTATTCGCCGGGGACACCAATAATTCACCCCTCCACTTT.

The J gene is TRBJ2-5, the V gene TRBV2; 9 nucleotides agree with TRBD1. CDR1 and CDR2 (germline): SNHLY, FYNNEI. Trimming took 7 bases from V and 3 from J; bases not matched to a gene: 12. The length of the CDR3 is 16 residues. The DNA for the CDR3 is TGTGCCAGCATGGGGGTTCCGGGACAGGGAGAAGAGACCCAGTACTTC. Its protein is CASMGVPGQGEETQYF.

The chain couples TRBV20-1 to TRBJ1-1; 9 bases fit TRBD1. The CDR3 loop spans 15 amino acids. The V gene's germline CDR1 is DFQATT and CDR2 SNEGSKA (reference sequence). Germline trimming cut 3 bases from V and 4 bases from J; bases unmatched to any gene: 9. CDR3 nucleotides: TGCAGTGCTAGTAGGACAGGGGCGGTTGGCACTGAAGCTTTCTTT. Translation: CSASRTGAVGTEAFF.

This clone was recorded only once. J is TRBJ1-1 and V is TRBV6-5; D might be TRBD1 (5 bases). CDR3 length: 15 amino acids. The V gene lost 0 bases and the J gene lost 5 bases, with 13 bases spanning the gap. Per the germline V gene, CDR1 is MNHEY and CDR2 is SVGAGI. The CDR3 region is CASSYSYGGETEAFF. CDR3 nucleotide sequence: TGTGCCAGCAGTTACTCTTACGGGGGAGAGACTGAAGCTTTCTTT.

The chain carries TRBV28 and TRBJ1-2; D might be TRBD1 (5 bases). Trimming left V 4 bases short and J 3 bases short, with 15 bases between. Germline V gene lookup returns CDR1 MDHEN and CDR2 SYDVKM. The CDR3 runs to 15 residues. CDR3 sequence (DNA): TGTGCCAGCAGTTCGTCGAATGGGGCCCACTATGGCTACACCTTC. Protein sequence: CASSSSNGAHYGYTF.

The V call is TRBV6-5, the J call TRBJ2-2, with 7 bases fitting TRBD1. Germline trimming cut 6 bases from V and 0 bases from J; bases unmatched to any gene: 1. The CDR3 spans 14 residues. Germline CDR1 MNHEY, CDR2 SVGAGI. The chain's CDR3 is CASRTGTNTGELFF. CDR3 DNA: TGTGCCAGCAGGACAGGGACGAACACCGGGGAGCTGTTTTTT.

The V gene is TRBV5-4, the J gene TRBJ2-3, with TRBD2 matching over 11 bases. J was trimmed by 11 bases and V by 4 bases; bases with no gene match: 3. The CDR3 runs 12 residues. The germline CDR1 and CDR2 sequences are SGHNT and YYREEE (reference sequence). CDR3 region: CASSRLAGKQYF. The CDR3 DNA is TGTGCCAGCAGCCGACTAGCGGGGAAGCAGTATTTT.

This clone was seen once. The chain joins TRBV4-1 to TRBJ1-5, with a tentative D call TRBD1 (6 bases). Trimming removed 0 bases at V and 3 bases at J, with 12 bases between. Germline lookup yields CDR1 MGHRA and CDR2 YSYEKL. CDR3 length equals 16 residues. DNA of the CDR3: TGCGCCAGCAGCCAAGATTTCGACAGGAACAATCAGCCCCAGCATTTT. It specifies CASSQDFDRNNQPQHF.

The CDR3 loop reads CSVVRDSIVDTQYF. CDR3 coding DNA: TGCAGCGTTGTGAGGGACAGCATAGTAGATACGCAGTATTTT. This chain links TRBV29-1 with TRBJ2-3; 7 nucleotides match TRBD1. CDR1 is SQVTM, CDR2 ANQGSEA, per germline. The CDR3 totals 14 residues. V was pared by 4 bases and J by 5 bases, with 9 bases of the junction left unmatched.

J is TRBJ2-5 and V is TRBV7-2, with D tentatively TRBD1 (6 bases). The CDR3 has 14 residues. Trimming took 0 bases from V and 5 from J, leaving 10 bases between them. Per the germline V gene, CDR1 is SGHTA and CDR2 is FQGNSA. This CDR3 is CASSLADRRETQYF. The CDR3 bases are TGTGCCAGCAGCTTAGCCGACAGGCGGGAGACCCAGTACTTC.

In nucleotides, the CDR3 is TGTGCCAGCAGCGTAGGGGGACTAGAAAGGGACGAGCAGTACTTC. It translates to CASSVGGLERDEQYF. This chain uses TRBV9 with TRBJ2-7; 8 bases fit TRBD2. Trimming cost V 0 bases and J 5 bases; bases outside gene matches: 7. Germline CDR1 reads SGDLS; CDR2 reads YYNGEE. The CDR3 has 15 residues.

The rearrangement joins TRBV19 to TRBJ2-7; 8 bases map to TRBD1. This CDR3 contains 15 residues. Per germline, CDR1 LNHDA and CDR2 SQIVND (reference sequence). With 5 bases clipped from V and 6 bases from J, the junction kept 12 bases outside the gene matches. The CDR3 DNA follows: TGTGCCAGTAGTGCCCAGGGACAGGTCCGTTCCGAGCAGTACTTC. This codes for CASSAQGQVRSEQYF.

Written as DNA, the CDR3 is TGTGCCAGCAGCTCCAGCTGGGGCGGCGGTCAGCCCCAGCATTTT. Translating it yields CASSSSWGGGQPQHF. The chain combines TRBV7-2 with TRBJ1-5, with D possibly matching TRBD1 (5 bases). The germline CDR1 and CDR2 sequences are SGHTA and FQGNSA. V lost 4 bases to trimming and J lost 6 bases, with 16 bases between them. The length of the CDR3 is 15 residues.

This sequence joins TRBV9 and TRBJ2-2; D unclear. Trimming stripped 4 bases from V and 5 bases from J, with 12 bases between. CDR3 length equals 14 residues. The germline V gene has CDR1 SGDLS and CDR2 YYNGEE. CDR3 sequence: CASSPQWSTGELFF. DNA for the CDR3: TGTGCCAGCAGCCCCCAATGGAGTACCGGGGAGCTGTTTTTT.

The chain uses TRBV30 and TRBJ1-6, with D tentatively TRBD1 (5 bases). This CDR3 spans 14 amino acids. Trimming pared 2 bases from V and 5 bases from J, leaving 10 bases between. The germline V gene has CDR1 GTSNPN and CDR2 SVGIG (reference sequence). The CDR3 region has the DNA TGTGCCTGGAGTTTGGGACTGGATAATTCACCCCTCCACTTT. Translation gives CAWSLGLDNSPLHF.

This chain links TRBV5-5 with TRBJ2-7; TRBD2 might be the D (7 bases). CDR3 length equals 16 residues. Deletions cut 4 bases from V and 5 bases from J, with 22 bases between. Germline V gives CDR1 SGHKS, CDR2 YYEKEE (reference sequence). The CDR3 DNA follows: TGTGCCAGCAGCCGGGGGGCGGGCGGAAGTCGGGACGAGCAGTACTTC. It encodes CASSRGAGGSRDEQYF.

The chain couples TRBV3-1 (or the pseudogene TRBV3-2) to TRBJ1-2; maybe TRBD1 (5 bases). Germline loops: CDR1 LGHDT, CDR2 YNNKEL (reference sequence). This CDR3 region has 15 residues. Trimming removed 1 base at V and 6 bases at J, with 15 bases between. The CDR3 is CASSQVSSMGHGYTF. CDR3 DNA: TGTGCCAGCAGCCAAGTGTCCTCGATGGGGCATGGCTACACCTTC.

The chain employs TRBV19 and TRBJ1-2; 10 nucleotides agree with TRBD1. Trimming at V came to 5 bases and at J to 8 bases, leaving 5 bases not matched to a gene. In germline, CDR1 is LNHDA, CDR2 SQIVND (reference sequence). The CDR3 is 13 residues long. The CDR3 DNA follows: TGTGCCAGTAGTGTGGACAGGGGGAGAGGCTACACCTTC. Its protein product is CASSVDRGRGYTF. Full variable domain (rest looked up from reference TRBV19 and TRBJ1-2): DGGITQSPKYLFRKEGQNVTLSCEQNLNHDAMYWYRQDPGQGLRLIYYSQIVNDFQKGDIAEGYSVSREKKESFPLTVTSAQKNPTAFYLCASSVDRGRGYTFGSGTRLTVV.

The chain carries TRBV15 and TRBJ1-1, with D perhaps TRBD1 (6 bases). This CDR3 is built from 16 residues. Deletions cut 4 bases from V and 1 base from J, with 16 bases between. CDR1 and CDR2 from the germline V gene are LNHNV and YYDKDF (reference sequence). CDR3 nucleotide sequence: TGTGCCACCAGCATAAGACCCCGGACAGAGAACACTGAAGCTTTCTTT. This codes for CATSIRPRTENTEAFF.

V usage is TRBV19 and J usage is TRBJ2-1; D possibly corresponds to TRBD1 (7 bases). V was pared by 5 bases and J by 12 bases, with 20 bases between. Germline assignment: CDR1 LNHDA and CDR2 SQIVND (reference sequence). This CDR3 is 14 amino acids long. CDR3 residues: CASSQGGTVKGQFF. The CDR3, as DNA: TGTGCCAGTAGTCAAGGAGGGACAGTCAAAGGGCAGTTCTTC. Full variable domain (outside the CDR3, taken from reference TRBV19 and TRBJ2-1): DGGITQSPKYLFRKEGQNVTLSCEQNLNHDAMYWYRQDPGQGLRLIYYSQIVNDFQKGDIAEGYSVSREKKESFPLTVTSAQKNPTAFYLCASSQGGTVKGQFFGPGTRLTVL.

V and J are TRBV27 and TRBJ1-6, with 7 nucleotides matching TRBD1. Trimming at V came to 5 bases and at J to 9 bases, leaving 10 bases not matched to a gene. CDR1 MNHEY and CDR2 SMNVEV come from the germline V gene (reference sequence). There are 15 residues in the CDR3. The CDR3 DNA sequence: TGTGCCAGCAGTGACAGGGTTATGCCGGGTTCACCCCTCCACTTT. Translation gives CASSDRVMPGSPLHF.